The rows below give T cell receptor beta chains drawn from one sample of a study of T cell responses to AZD1222 COVID-19 vaccine. Produced via immunoSEQ multiplex PCR; TCRdb's table is partial and in-frame only. The sample carries over 60,000 clones, more than 75% recorded once. Sample: peripheral blood, taken on day 0 of AZD1222 vaccination. The receptors here all came from an adult in good health. Both conserved end residues are part of each CDR3. Each record gives: V gene, J gene, CDR3 protein.

>TRBV27|TRBJ2-3
CASSKGTGGTDTQYF
>TRBV29-1|TRBJ2-4
CSVKTTAKNIQYF
>TRBV28|TRBJ1-2
CASSFSREGYTF
>TRBV30|TRBJ2-1
CASRDRYNEQFF
>TRBV6-5|TRBJ1-2
CASRGQGLYYGYTF
>TRBV5-6|TRBJ2-5
CASSLQGNQETQYF
>TRBV7-2|TRBJ1-1
CASSAPNFAEAFF
>TRBV20-1|TRBJ1-4
CSARENEKLFF
>TRBV28|TRBJ1-3
CASSPPALSSGNTIYF
>TRBV28|TRBJ1-1
CASSSTGDTEAFF
>TRBV19|TRBJ1-5
CASSIIQTLSDQPQHF
>TRBV5-4|TRBJ2-7
CASSPGPGGYEQYF
>TRBV6-5|TRBJ2-7
CASIGLYEQYF
>TRBV9|TRBJ2-2
CASSVGLLGYGSGELFF
>TRBV7-3|TRBJ2-7
CASSGGRDRGKVGQYF
>TRBV14|TRBJ2-5
CASSHVAWTPRETQYF
>TRBV7-2|TRBJ2-7
CASSLRDSYEQYF
>TRBV10-3|TRBJ2-5
CAISESQVQETQYF
>TRBV13|TRBJ2-1
CASRSRESSYNEQFF
>TRBV18|TRBJ1-1
CASSLGVNTEAFF
>TRBV6-4|TRBJ1-6
CASSVRTGDNSPLHF
>TRBV5-6|TRBJ1-2
CASSRTGVGYTF
>TRBV4-1|TRBJ2-7
CASSQRTRTTQQYF
>TRBV6-5|TRBJ2-2
CASSLVGTPTPGELFF
>TRBV3-1/TRBV3-2|TRBJ1-2
CASSAPGGNYGYTF
>TRBV19|TRBJ1-3
CASSIDRAGNTIYF
>TRBV9|TRBJ2-1
CASSVALRWNEQFF
>TRBV2|TRBJ1-4
CASQGLGKSNEKLFF
>TRBV5-1|TRBJ1-2
CASSLGLGNYGYTF